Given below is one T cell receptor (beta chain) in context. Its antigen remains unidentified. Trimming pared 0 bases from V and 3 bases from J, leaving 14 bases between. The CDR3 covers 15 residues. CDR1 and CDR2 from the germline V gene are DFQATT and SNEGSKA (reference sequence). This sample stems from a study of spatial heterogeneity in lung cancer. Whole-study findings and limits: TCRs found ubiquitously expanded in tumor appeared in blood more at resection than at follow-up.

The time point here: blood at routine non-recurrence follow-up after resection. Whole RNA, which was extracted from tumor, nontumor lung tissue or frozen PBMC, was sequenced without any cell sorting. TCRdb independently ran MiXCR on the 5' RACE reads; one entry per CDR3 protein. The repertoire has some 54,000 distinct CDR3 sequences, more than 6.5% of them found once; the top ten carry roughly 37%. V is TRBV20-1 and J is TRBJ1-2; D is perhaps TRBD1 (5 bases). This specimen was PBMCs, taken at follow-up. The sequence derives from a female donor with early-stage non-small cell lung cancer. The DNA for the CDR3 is TGCAGTGCTAGAGATTCTGGCTTAGGGGACTATGGCTACACCTTC. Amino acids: CSARDSGLGDYGYTF.